These 26 T cell receptor beta chains share one sample of origin, sequenced in a study of blood T cell repertoires in COVID-19. Using immunoSEQ multiplex PCR, the repertoire was profiled, and TCRdb retains in-frame clones only, with some absent. The table includes about 330,000 clones, about 82% detected once. Sequences were obtained from peripheral blood. These receptors were collected from a human donor in a cohort sampled during active COVID-19.

The V call is TRBV5-6, the J call TRBJ2-1; no definite D call. Germline assignment: CDR1 SGHDT and CDR2 YYEEEE. Trimming stripped 3 bases from V and 6 bases from J, with 22 bases between. There are 17 residues in the CDR3. CDR3 amino acids: CASSSLGSSWAGNEQFF. In DNA form, the CDR3 reads TGTGCCAGCAGCTCCCTTGGCTCGAGTTGGGCTGGCAATGAGCAGTTCTTC.

The rearrangement links TRBV3-1 (or the pseudogene TRBV3-2) to TRBJ2-3; 8 nucleotides align to TRBD2. With 4 bases clipped from V and 3 bases from J, the junction kept 6 bases outside the gene matches. Germline V gene lookup returns CDR1 LGHDT and CDR2 YNNKEL (reference sequence). This CDR3 is 15 amino acids long. The DNA for the CDR3 is TGTGCCAGCAGCCCTAGAACTAGCGGTACAGATACGCAGTATTTT. Encoded protein: CASSPRTSGTDTQYF.

V usage is TRBV3-1 (or the pseudogene TRBV3-2) and J usage is TRBJ2-7, with a weak D call TRBD2 (5 bases). CDR1 is LGHDT, CDR2 YNNKEL, per germline (reference sequence). This CDR3 has 12 residues. Trimming took off 5 bases at V and 3 bases at J, with 8 bases between the two ends. CDR3 in amino acids: CASSYGGYEQYF. The CDR3 region has the DNA TGTGCCAGCAGCTACGGAGGCTACGAGCAGTACTTC.

The gene calls are TRBV5-6 and TRBJ2-7; 8 bases agree with TRBD1. From germline, CDR1 is SGHDT and CDR2 YYEEEE. The junction had 3 bases not matched to a gene; V was cut back by 0 bases and J by 4 bases. The CDR3 has 14 residues. The CDR3 DNA is TGTGCCAGCAGCTTGGGGACAGGGCTTTACGAGCAGTACTTC. This translates into CASSLGTGLYEQYF.

This sequence joins TRBV14 and TRBJ2-2, with D unclear. The CDR3 has 13 amino acids. Trimming removed 1 base at V and 6 bases at J, with 6 bases between. The germline V gene encodes CDR1 SGHDN and CDR2 FVKESK. The CDR3 coding sequence is TGTGCCAGCAGCCAAGCAGAGGCCGGGGAGCTGTTTTTT. It yields the protein CASSQAEAGELFF.

This sequence joins TRBV13 and TRBJ1-2; D unclear. The CDR3 spans 12 residues. From germline, CDR1 is PRHDT and CDR2 FYEKMQ (reference sequence). V shed 3 bases and J shed 8 bases, with 10 bases lying between them. CDR3 DNA: TGTGCCAGCAGCTTGAGGTTGTTAGGCTACACCTTC. Encoded protein: CASSLRLLGYTF.

This clone was seen only a few times. CDR3 DNA sequence: TGTGCCAGCAGCCAAGAAGTGACAAAAGTTGAAGCTTTCTTT. Protein product: CASSQEVTKVEAFF. The chain has TRBV14 and TRBJ1-1; no definite D call. The CDR3 has 14 amino acids. V was cut by 0 bases and J by 7 bases, with 12 bases left in between. Per germline, CDR1 SGHDN and CDR2 FVKESK.

This CDR3 is CASSPGQGQTGANVLTF. CDR3 nucleotide sequence: TGTGCCAGCAGTCCGGGACAGGGACAAACTGGGGCCAACGTCCTGACTTTC. The chain carries TRBV2 and TRBJ2-6; 9 positions agree with TRBD1. Germline V CDR1 and CDR2: SNHLY, FYNNEI. V lost 5 bases to trimming and J lost 2 bases; unmatched junction nucleotides: 7. The CDR3 is made up of 17 amino acids.

V and J are TRBV5-1 and TRBJ1-4, with 7 bases aligning to TRBD1. The CDR3 has 14 amino acids. With 0 bases clipped from V and 8 bases from J, the junction kept 4 bases outside the gene matches. Germline V CDR1 and CDR2: SGHRS, YFSETQ. The CDR3 DNA sequence: TGCGCCAGCAGCTTGGAAGGGGGCGGCGAAAAACTGTTTTTT. This encodes CASSLEGGGEKLFF.

The rearrangement uses TRBV3-1 (or the pseudogene TRBV3-2) and TRBJ1-6; D not resolved. Germline-derived CDR1 and CDR2 are LGHDT and YNNKEL (reference sequence). CDR3 size: 14 residues. Trimming pared 0 bases from V and 10 bases from J, leaving 10 bases between. The CDR3: CASSQEDKSSPLHF. Here the CDR3 DNA reads TGTGCCAGCAGCCAAGAAGACAAGTCCTCACCCCTCCACTTT.

This clone was seen a handful of times. CDR3 nucleotide sequence: TGTGCCAGCTCACCGCGGACAGGGAGGGAAGGCTCACCCCTCCACTTT. Protein sequence: CASSPRTGREGSPLHF. The rearrangement links TRBV18 to TRBJ1-6, with 8 nucleotides matching TRBD1. Germline-derived CDR1 and CDR2 are KGHSH and LQKENI. V lost 3 bases and J lost 10; bases outside the gene matches: 11. This CDR3 comprises 16 residues.

This chain's CDR3 is CASRDDVAYNSPLHF. CDR3 nucleotide sequence: TGTGCCAGCAGAGATGACGTAGCGTATAATTCACCCCTCCACTTT. This rearrangement joins TRBV3-1 (or the pseudogene TRBV3-2) to TRBJ1-6; unclear D gene. Looked up from germline, CDR1 is LGHDT and CDR2 is YNNKEL (reference sequence). Deletions cut 6 bases from V and 4 bases from J, with 13 bases between. This CDR3 is built from 15 residues.

The chain combines TRBV18 with TRBJ2-1, with 8 positions matching TRBD2. CDR3 length equals 15 residues. V lost 0 bases to trimming and J lost 4 bases; unmatched junction nucleotides: 2. The germline CDR1 and CDR2 sequences are KGHSH and LQKENI. The CDR3 coding sequence is TGTGCCAGCTCACCACCTAGCGGGATGTACAATGAGCAGTTCTTC. This codes for CASSPPSGMYNEQFF.

The V call is TRBV4-1, the J call TRBJ1-1; a possible D gene is TRBD1 (6 bases). Germline assignment: CDR1 MGHRA and CDR2 YSYEKL. Deletions cut 2 bases from V and 6 bases from J, with 13 bases between. This CDR3 spans 14 amino acids. Here the CDR3 DNA reads TGCGCCAGCAGCCAAACAGGGTTGGGGCCTGAAGCTTTCTTT. It is translated as CASSQTGLGPEAFF.

The chain carries TRBV18 and TRBJ1-3; D possibly corresponds to TRBD1 (6 bases). With 1 base removed from V and 0 bases from J, the gap between germline ends came to 10 bases. This CDR3 is built from 16 residues. Looked up from germline, CDR1 is KGHSH and CDR2 is LQKENI. CDR3 amino acids: CASSPQGTFSGNTIYF. The CDR3 DNA is TGTGCCAGCTCACCACAAGGGACATTCTCTGGAAACACCATATATTTT.

The CDR3: CASSMSGAVKPQHF. The CDR3 region has the DNA TGTGCCAGTAGTATGAGCGGGGCGGTGAAGCCCCAGCATTTT. The chain uses TRBV19 and TRBJ1-5; maybe TRBD1 (5 bases). V dropped 3 bases and J dropped 8 bases, with 14 bases sitting between them. This CDR3 is built from 14 residues. Looked up from germline, CDR1 is LNHDA and CDR2 is SQIVND (reference sequence).

The chain links TRBV10-1 to TRBJ1-1; D is uncertain. Trimming stripped 7 bases from V and 1 base from J, with 19 bases between. Germline values: CDR1 WNHNN, CDR2 SYGVQD (reference sequence). The CDR3 is made up of 16 amino acids. DNA of the CDR3: TGCGCCAGCACCCCTTCACCGGGTAGTAGGAACACTGAAGCTTTCTTT. Amino acid sequence: CASTPSPGSRNTEAFF.

This clone has only one observation. The chain couples TRBV6-2 or TRBV6-3 to TRBJ1-1, with TRBD1 matching over 7 bases. The CDR3 covers 13 residues. The J segment lost 12 bases and the V segment lost 0 bases, leaving 7 bases of the junction unmatched. Germline V gene lookup returns CDR1 MNHEY and CDR2 SVGEGT. The CDR3 DNA is TGTGCCAGCAGTTACTCGACGACAGGGATAACTTTCTTT. This encodes CASSYSTTGITFF.

V usage is TRBV11-2 and J usage is TRBJ1-1, with no clear D. Germline-derived CDR1 and CDR2 are SGHAT and FQNNGV. CDR3 length equals 15 residues. Trimming stripped 4 bases from V and 1 base from J, with 13 bases between. In nucleotides, the CDR3 is TGTGCCAGCAGCTCATATGGCCAAGAGAACACTGAAGCTTTCTTT. Translation: CASSSYGQENTEAFF.

The chain is built from TRBV29-1 and TRBJ2-3; 11 nucleotides match TRBD2. The V and J ends lost 7 bases and 0 bases, in that order; junction bases with no gene match: 9. CDR3 length equals 16 residues. Germline V gives CDR1 SQVTM, CDR2 ANQGSEA. CDR3 nucleotides: TGCAGCGGTCTTCTAGCGGGGGGCTTTAGCACAGATACGCAGTATTTT. This gives the protein CSGLLAGGFSTDTQYF.

The rearrangement joins TRBV7-2 to TRBJ1-6; no clear D gene. The V end was cut by 1 base, the J end by 7 bases, with 11 bases between. Per the germline V gene, CDR1 is SGHTA and CDR2 is FQGNSA. This CDR3 is built from 15 residues. CDR3 protein: CASSLVADWNSPLHF. The CDR3 coding sequence is TGTGCCAGCAGCTTAGTGGCCGATTGGAATTCACCCCTCCACTTT.

This clone was detected only a few times. The gene calls are TRBV2 and TRBJ2-7; D remains unclear. Trimming cost V 8 bases and J 2 bases, with 7 bases left between them. The CDR3 loop spans 11 amino acids. Germline CDR1 and CDR2: SNHLY and FYNNEI. This CDR3 is CASQAAYEQYF. The CDR3 region has the DNA TGTGCCAGCCAGGCAGCCTACGAGCAGTACTTC. Drawing the rest from reference TRBV2 and TRBJ2-7, the complete variable domain is EPEVTQTPSHQVTQMGQEVILRCVPISNHLYFYWYRQILGQKVEFLVSFYNNEISEKSEIFDDQFSVERPDGSNFTLKIRSTKLEDSAMYFCASQAAYEQYFGPGTRLTVT.

The rearrangement uses TRBV19 and TRBJ1-5, with a possible D match to TRBD1 (6 bases). The CDR3 has 16 residues. Germline CDR1 LNHDA, CDR2 SQIVND (reference sequence). Deletions cut 6 bases from V and 5 bases from J, with 20 bases between. In DNA form, the CDR3 reads TGTGCCAGTAGCCAGTATGAGGACAGAGGGGATCAGCCCCAGCATTTT. It is translated as CASSQYEDRGDQPQHF.

The gene calls are TRBV6-1 and TRBJ2-4; TRBD2 might be the D (6 bases). The CDR3 runs 16 residues. Trimming took 3 bases from V and 0 from J, leaving 12 bases between them. Germline V gene sequence: CDR1 MNHNS, CDR2 SASEGT. The CDR3 region has the DNA TGTGCCAGCAGTGACCCCGCGGGGTTAGCCAAAAACATTCAGTACTTC. It specifies CASSDPAGLAKNIQYF.

As for this clone: The sample carries other DNA sequences with the same CDR3. The V gene is TRBV5-1, the J gene TRBJ1-2, with D unresolved. Germline loops: CDR1 SGHRS, CDR2 YFSETQ. The CDR3 runs to 13 residues. V lost 0 bases and J 4 bases, leaving 7 bases between the germline ends. The CDR3 DNA is TGCGCCAGCAGCTTGGGGCAAAGCTATGGCTACACCTTC. Translation gives CASSLGQSYGYTF.

The chain uses TRBV12-3 or TRBV12-4 and TRBJ2-5; D perhaps matches TRBD2 (5 bases). The V end was cut by 4 bases, the J end by 5 bases, with 8 bases between. The CDR3 has 12 amino acids. CDR3 DNA sequence: TGTGCCAGCAGTTCTAGCCTTGAGACCCAGTACTTC. Translating it yields CASSSSLETQYF.